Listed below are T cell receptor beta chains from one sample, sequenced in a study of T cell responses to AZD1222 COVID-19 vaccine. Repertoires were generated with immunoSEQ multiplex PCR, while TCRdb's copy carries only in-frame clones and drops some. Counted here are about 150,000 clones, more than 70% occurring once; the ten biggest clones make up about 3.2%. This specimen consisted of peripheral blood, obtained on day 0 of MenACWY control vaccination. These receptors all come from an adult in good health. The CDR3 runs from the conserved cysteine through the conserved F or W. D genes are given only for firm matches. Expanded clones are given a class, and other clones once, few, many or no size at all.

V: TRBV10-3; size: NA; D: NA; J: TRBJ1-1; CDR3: CAINADRNTEAFF; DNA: TGTGCCATCAACGCGGACAGGAACACTGAAGCTTTCTTT
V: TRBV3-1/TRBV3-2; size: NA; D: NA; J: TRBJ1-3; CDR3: CASSQALTAYGNTIYF; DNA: TGTGCCAGCAGCCAAGCCTTGACAGCCTACGGAAACACCATATATTTT
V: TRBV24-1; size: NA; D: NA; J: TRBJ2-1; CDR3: CATSDPTSSYNEQFF; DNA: TGTGCCACCAGTGACCCTACTAGCAGCTACAATGAGCAGTTCTTC
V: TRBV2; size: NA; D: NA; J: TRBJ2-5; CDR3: CASSREETQYF; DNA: TGTGCCAGCAGTAGGGAAGAGACCCAGTACTTC
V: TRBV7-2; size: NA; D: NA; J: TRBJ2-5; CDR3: CASSLSRHQETQYF; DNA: TGTGCCAGCAGCTTATCCAGGCACCAAGAGACCCAGTACTTC
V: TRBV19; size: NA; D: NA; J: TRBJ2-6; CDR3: CASSPIDSGANVLTF; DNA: TGTGCCAGTAGTCCGATAGACTCTGGGGCCAACGTCCTGACTTTC
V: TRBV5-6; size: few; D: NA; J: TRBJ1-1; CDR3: CASSYSGGYGEAFF; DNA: TGTGCCAGCAGCTATTCGGGAGGGTATGGTGAAGCTTTCTTT
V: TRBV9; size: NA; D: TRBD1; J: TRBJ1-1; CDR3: CASSVVGTGLTEAFF; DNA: TGTGCCAGCAGCGTAGTTGGGACAGGGTTGACTGAAGCTTTCTTT
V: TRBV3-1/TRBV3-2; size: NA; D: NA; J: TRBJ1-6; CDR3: CASSQGGNSPLHF; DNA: TGTGCCAGCAGCCAAGGGGGGAATTCACCCCTCCACTTT
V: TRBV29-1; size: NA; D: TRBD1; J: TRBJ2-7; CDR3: CSAVGQASYEQYF; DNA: TGCAGCGCTGTGGGACAGGCCTCCTACGAGCAGTACTTC
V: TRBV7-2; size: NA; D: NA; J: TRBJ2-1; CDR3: CASSLRMGQNYNEQFF; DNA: TGTGCCAGCAGCTTAAGGATGGGGCAGAACTACAATGAGCAGTTCTTC
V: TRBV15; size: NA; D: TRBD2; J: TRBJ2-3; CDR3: CATTSGGVLTSTDTQYF; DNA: TGTGCCACAACTAGCGGGGGTGTTCTAACTAGCACAGATACGCAGTATTTT
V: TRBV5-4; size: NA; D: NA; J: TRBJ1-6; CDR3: CASSWRINSPLHF; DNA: TGTGCCAGCAGCTGGCGGATCAATTCACCCCTCCACTTT
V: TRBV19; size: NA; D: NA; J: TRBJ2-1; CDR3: CASSVHTEQFF; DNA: TGTGCCAGTAGTGTTCACACTGAGCAGTTCTTC
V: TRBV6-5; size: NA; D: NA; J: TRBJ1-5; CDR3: CASSYGGADQPQHF; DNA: TGTGCCAGCAGTTACGGGGGGGCAGATCAGCCCCAGCATTTT
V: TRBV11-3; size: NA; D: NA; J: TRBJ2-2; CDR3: CASSSTGTVDTGELFF; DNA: TGTGCCAGCAGCTCAACAGGGACGGTCGACACCGGGGAGCTGTTTTTT
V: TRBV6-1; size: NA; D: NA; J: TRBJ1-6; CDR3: CASSEALRSSYNSPLHF; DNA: TGTGCCAGCAGTGAAGCGTTGAGGAGCTCCTATAATTCACCCCTCCACTTT
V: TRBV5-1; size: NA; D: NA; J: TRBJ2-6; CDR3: CASSLEGSYSGANVLTF; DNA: TGCGCCAGCAGCTTGGAAGGCAGCTATTCTGGGGCCAACGTCCTGACTTTC
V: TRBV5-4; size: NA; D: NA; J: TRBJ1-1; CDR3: CASSLDMGAGENTEAFF; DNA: TGTGCCAGCAGCTTGGATATGGGGGCAGGGGAGAACACTGAAGCTTTCTTT
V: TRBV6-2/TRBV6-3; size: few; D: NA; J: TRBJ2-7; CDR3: CASSYYSRSSYEQYF; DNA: TGTGCCAGCAGTTATTATAGCAGGAGCTCCTACGAGCAGTACTTC
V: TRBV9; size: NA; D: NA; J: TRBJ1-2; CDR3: CASSVDRPHGYTF; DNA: TGTGCCAGCAGCGTAGATCGGCCTCATGGCTACACCTTC
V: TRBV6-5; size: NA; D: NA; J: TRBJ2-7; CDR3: CASSFRGSTEQYF; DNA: TGTGCCAGCAGTTTCCGGGGGTCAACCGAGCAGTACTTC
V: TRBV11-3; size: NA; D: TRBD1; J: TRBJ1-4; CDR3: CASSTHRGTNEKLFF; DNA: TGTGCCAGCAGCACCCACAGGGGAACTAATGAAAAACTGTTTTTT
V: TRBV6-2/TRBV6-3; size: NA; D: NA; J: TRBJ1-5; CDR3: CASSFGRNSYQPQHF; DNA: TGTGCCAGCAGCTTCGGGCGAAACTCCTATCAGCCCCAGCATTTT
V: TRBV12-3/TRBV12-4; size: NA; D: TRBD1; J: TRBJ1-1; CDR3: CASENQGGTEAFF; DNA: TGTGCCAGCGAGAATCAGGGGGGAACTGAAGCTTTCTTT
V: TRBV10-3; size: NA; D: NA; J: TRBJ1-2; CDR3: CATLSGEYGYTF; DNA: TGTGCCACCCTCTCCGGCGAATATGGCTACACCTTC
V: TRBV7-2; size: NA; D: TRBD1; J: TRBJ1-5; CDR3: CASSPGGARSNQPQHF; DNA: TGTGCCAGCAGCCCAGGGGGGGCACGGAGCAATCAGCCCCAGCATTTT
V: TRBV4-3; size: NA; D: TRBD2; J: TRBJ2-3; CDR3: CASSHAAAGGSDTQYF; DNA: TGCGCCAGCAGCCATGCGGCAGCGGGGGGTTCGGATACGCAGTATTTT
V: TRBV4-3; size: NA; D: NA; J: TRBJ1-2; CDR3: CASSQEQGVGYGYTF; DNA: TGCGCCAGCAGCCAAGAACAGGGCGTAGGCTATGGCTACACCTTC
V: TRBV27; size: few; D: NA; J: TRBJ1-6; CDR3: CASSLSGGAGNSPLHF; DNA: TGTGCCAGCAGTTTATCGGGGGGGGCTGGGAATTCACCCCTCCACTTT
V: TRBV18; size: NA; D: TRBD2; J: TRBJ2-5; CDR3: CASSQTQAGGRQETQYF; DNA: TGTGCCAGCTCACAGACTCAGGCGGGGGGGCGCCAAGAGACCCAGTACTTC
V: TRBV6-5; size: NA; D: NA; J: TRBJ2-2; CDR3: CGTRSSNTGELFF; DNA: TGTGGAACGAGGTCCTCTAACACCGGGGAGCTGTTTTTT
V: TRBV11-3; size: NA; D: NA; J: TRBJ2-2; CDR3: CASSSGPQNTGELFF; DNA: TGTGCCAGCAGCTCCGGACCCCAGAACACCGGGGAGCTGTTTTTT
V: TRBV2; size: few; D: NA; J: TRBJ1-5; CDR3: CASSMVPSGQPQHF; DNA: TGTGCCAGCAGTATGGTCCCATCCGGTCAGCCCCAGCATTTT
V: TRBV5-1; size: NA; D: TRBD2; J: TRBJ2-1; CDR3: CASSFLSGGSYNEQFF; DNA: TGCGCCAGCAGCTTCCTAAGCGGGGGGTCCTACAATGAGCAGTTCTTC
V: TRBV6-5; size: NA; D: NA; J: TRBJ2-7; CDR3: CASSSSQITYEQYF; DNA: TGTGCCAGCAGTTCTTCACAGATAACCTACGAGCAGTACTTC
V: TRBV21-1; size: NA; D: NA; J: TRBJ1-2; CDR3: CASSTSGGFGYTF; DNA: TGTGCCAGCAGCACATCAGGGGGTTTCGGCTACACCTTC
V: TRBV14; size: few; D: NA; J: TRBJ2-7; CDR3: CASSPTYEQYF; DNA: TGTGCCAGCAGCCCGACCTACGAGCAGTACTTC
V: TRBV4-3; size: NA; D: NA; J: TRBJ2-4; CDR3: CASSQEGTGSAGKNIQYF; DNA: TGCGCCAGCAGCCAAGAGGGGACCGGGAGTGCAGGCAAAAACATTCAGTACTTC
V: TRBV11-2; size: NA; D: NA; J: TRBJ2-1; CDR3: CASSRDSNPRDEQFF; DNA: TGTGCCAGCAGCCGCGACAGCAATCCGAGGGATGAGCAGTTCTTC
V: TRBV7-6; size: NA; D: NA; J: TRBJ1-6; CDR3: CASSLVGPGNSPLHF; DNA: TGTGCCAGCAGCTTAGTGGGGCCAGGAAATTCACCCCTCCACTTT
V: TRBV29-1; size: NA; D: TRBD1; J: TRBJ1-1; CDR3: CSVDDRGLGTEAFF; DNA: TGCAGCGTTGATGACAGGGGCTTGGGCACTGAAGCTTTCTTT
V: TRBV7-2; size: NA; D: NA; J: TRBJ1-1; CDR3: CASSLIPRNSEAFF; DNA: TGTGCCAGCAGCTTGATTCCTCGGAACAGTGAAGCTTTCTTT
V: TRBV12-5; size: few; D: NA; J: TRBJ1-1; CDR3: CASGSRGAEAFF; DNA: TGTGCTAGTGGTTCGAGGGGGGCTGAAGCTTTCTTT
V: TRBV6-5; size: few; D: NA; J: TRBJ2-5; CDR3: CASRGGWETQYF; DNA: TGTGCCAGCAGAGGGGGGTGGGAGACCCAGTACTTC
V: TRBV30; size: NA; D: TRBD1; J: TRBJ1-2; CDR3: CALYRGMHNGYTF; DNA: TGTGCCCTCTACAGGGGTATGCATAATGGCTACACCTTC
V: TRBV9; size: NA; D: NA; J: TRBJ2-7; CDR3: CASSTNLNGYEQYF; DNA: TGTGCCAGCAGCACCAACTTAAACGGGTACGAGCAGTACTTC